Presented here are 8 T cell receptor beta chains from one specimen sequenced in a study of regulatory T cells in long-lasting Graves disease. The authors built TCR beta libraries using iRepertoire HTBI primers and Arm-PCR of CDR3 regions. TCRdb ran MiXCR on the multiplex PCR reads and lists one entry per CDR3 protein. The sample consists of around 450,000 distinct CDR3 sequences, under 15% of them appearing once. Time point noted: newly diagnosed GD, antithyroid drugs for less than 3 months. Extracted PBMC RNA gave rise to the TCR library. These data were also filed under a second study, of T cells in Graves' hyperthyroidism and ophthalmopathy.

Sample: peripheral blood mononuclear cells (PBMCs), taken at new diagnosis, from a patient treated with antithyroid drugs. These TCRs come from a woman aged 30 to 39 with Graves disease.

The sample holds a few counts of this clonotype. The chain combines TRBV5-5 with TRBJ1-3; D is uncertain. The V gene lost 0 bases and the J gene lost 1 base, with 8 bases spanning the gap. Germline V gene sequence: CDR1 SGHKS, CDR2 YYEKEE (reference sequence). The length of the CDR3 is 15 residues. The CDR3 DNA follows: TGTGCCAGCAGCTTGGAGGGTGTTTCTGGAAACACCATATATTTT. It specifies CASSLEGVSGNTIYF.

There are many counts of this clonotype. This chain joins TRBV24-1 and TRBJ2-5; 8 bases are a match to TRBD1. The germline CDR1 and CDR2 sequences are KGHDR and SFDVKD. The CDR3 consists of 15 residues. Germline trimming cut 3 bases from V and 3 bases from J; bases unmatched to any gene: 5. The CDR3 region is CATSDPGTGKETQYF. CDR3 nucleotides: TGTGCCACCAGTGATCCCGGGACAGGAAAAGAGACCCAGTACTTC.

This clonotype has a handful of counts. A much larger clone lies one base from this, so it may be a read error. V gene TRBV20-1 combines with J gene TRBJ2-2; 10 bases line up with TRBD2. This CDR3 region has 17 residues. CDR1 DFQATT and CDR2 SNEGSKA come from the germline V gene (reference sequence). CDR3 sequence: CGARDPAGGPYTGELFF. The CDR3 nucleotides are TGCGGTGCTAGAGATCCAGCGGGAGGGCCGTACACCGGGGAGCTGTTTTTT.

This clonotype was detected ten times or more. The chain is built from TRBV24-1 and TRBJ2-5; 14 bases fit TRBD2. CDR1 is KGHDR and CDR2 is SFDVKD in the germline V gene. After removal of 0 bases from V and 4 bases from J, the junction contained 3 bases not matched to a gene. CDR3 size: 17 residues. For the CDR3, the DNA is TGTGCCACCAGTGATTTGGGACTAGCGGGAGGAGGAGAGACCCAGTACTTC. Protein: CATSDLGLAGGGETQYF.

This clonotype was seen many times. The genes are TRBV20-1 and TRBJ1-1, with 9 positions matching TRBD1. CDR1 is DFQATT, CDR2 SNEGSKA, per germline (reference sequence). The CDR3 contains 20 residues. After removal of 1 base from V and 3 bases from J, the junction contained 21 bases not matched to a gene. CDR3 in DNA: TGCAGTGCTAGAGCCAGCAGCAGTATTCCGGGACAGGGATTTTACACTGAAGCTTTCTTT. Amino acid sequence: CSARASSSIPGQGFYTEAFF.

This clonotype occurred many times. The V gene is TRBV28, the J gene TRBJ2-4; D is undetermined. The CDR3 runs 15 residues. V was clipped by 3 bases and J by 3 bases, with 12 bases between them. Germline assignment: CDR1 MDHEN and CDR2 SYDVKM. CDR3 in amino acids: CASSLGVGSKNIQYF. In DNA form, the CDR3 reads TGTGCCAGCAGTTTGGGTGTGGGCAGCAAAAACATTCAGTACTTC.

This clonotype has just a few counts. The chain carries TRBV3-1 and TRBJ2-1; TRBD2 agrees at 11 bases. This CDR3 contains 19 residues. CDR1 and CDR2 (germline): LGHDT, YNNKEL (reference sequence). The V and J ends lost 6 bases and 6 bases, in that order; junction bases with no gene match: 19. Here the CDR3 reads CASSYYPGASGGTGNEQFF. CDR3 coding DNA: TGTGCCAGCAGTTATTACCCCGGGGCTAGCGGGGGGACCGGCAATGAGCAGTTCTTC.

Only a few counts were recorded for this clonotype. The J gene is TRBJ1-3, the V gene TRBV12-3 or TRBV12-4; 9 nucleotides line up with TRBD1. V shed 5 bases, J shed 5 bases, and the junction held 7 bases outside the gene matches. The length of the CDR3 is 15 residues. The CDR3 region is CASSGWGQGRNTIYF. CDR3 in DNA: TGTGCCAGCAGTGGGTGGGGACAGGGAAGAAACACCATATATTTT.